A single sample is the source of the 23 T cell receptor beta chains below, sequenced in a study of T cells after posttransplantation cyclophosphamide. The repertoire was sequenced with immunoSEQ multiplex PCR; TCRdb's copy has only in-frame clones and lacks some. The table records more than 15,000 clones, roughly 85% of them present only once. Control samples came 1 year after myeloablative marrow transplants with methotrexate plus calcineurin inhibitor. Here the sequenced sample was PBMCs, taken after allogeneic stem cell transplant with calcineurin inhibitor and methotrexate. These receptors all stem from a female patient in her late teens or twenties who received an allogeneic stem cell transplant from an unrelated donor, was CMV-positive, and had acute and chronic GVHD. Some T cells may be provided by the graft donor.

The chain carries TRBV2 and TRBJ2-5; 8 bases match TRBD2. The CDR3 is 14 amino acids. Trimming cost V 5 bases and J 5 bases; bases outside gene matches: 7. Per germline, CDR1 SNHLY and CDR2 FYNNEI. CDR3 amino acids: CASSPSGRSETQYF. The CDR3 DNA is TGTGCCAGCAGTCCCAGCGGGAGAAGCGAGACCCAGTACTTC.

This clone was seen a single time. J is TRBJ2-5 and V is TRBV9; D might be TRBD1 (6 bases). V lost 2 bases and J 0 bases, leaving 11 bases between the germline ends. Germline CDR1 and CDR2: SGDLS and YYNGEE. CDR3 length equals 15 residues. CDR3 coding DNA: TGTGCCAGCAGCGTCCACGGACAGTACCAAGAGACCCAGTACTTC. Translated: CASSVHGQYQETQYF.

In its sample, this clone was seen once. V and J are TRBV4-2 and TRBJ2-3, with 12 positions matching TRBD2. The junction had 7 bases not matched to a gene; V was cut back by 4 bases and J by 5 bases. The CDR3 length is 16 residues. Per the germline V gene, CDR1 is LGHNA and CDR2 is YNFKEQ. The CDR3 DNA sequence: TGTGCCAGCAGCCCGAGGGAGACTAGCGGGAGAGATACGCAGTATTTT. Amino acids: CASSPRETSGRDTQYF.

J is TRBJ2-7 and V is TRBV7-8; tentatively, D is TRBD2 (5 bases). V was pared by 5 bases and J by 3 bases, with 20 bases between. Germline V lookup: CDR1 SGHVS, CDR2 FQNEAQ. This CDR3 spans 16 amino acids. In nucleotides, the CDR3 is TGTGCCAGCAGCCTAGGATATAACGAGCGGATCTACGAGCAGTACTTC. It yields the protein CASSLGYNERIYEQYF.

CDR3 sequence: CASSITGYSYNEQFF. The CDR3 coding sequence is TGTGCCAGTAGTATAACCGGGTACTCCTACAATGAGCAGTTCTTC. The V and J genes are TRBV19 and TRBJ2-1; no clear D. Looked up from germline, CDR1 is LNHDA and CDR2 is SQIVND (reference sequence). The CDR3 spans 15 residues. Between the trimmed V and J ends, which lost 2 bases and 0 bases, there was a span of 8 bases.

V usage is TRBV6-4 and J usage is TRBJ2-3, with D uncertain. Deletions cut 3 bases from V and 0 bases from J, with 19 bases between. CDR1 and CDR2 (germline): MRHNA, SNTAGT. This CDR3 region has 18 residues. As DNA, the CDR3 is TGTGCCAGCAGTGAACGTCCTCAGGCTGGGTTGAGCACAGATACGCAGTATTTT. As protein: CASSERPQAGLSTDTQYF.

The chain is built from TRBV28 and TRBJ2-5; perhaps TRBD2 as D (5 bases). Trimming pared 9 bases from V and 13 bases from J, leaving 15 bases between. The CDR3 consists of 10 residues. Germline V gene sequence: CDR1 MDHEN, CDR2 SYDVKM. CDR3 sequence reads: CARGGCSGYF. In nucleotides, the CDR3 is TGTGCCAGAGGCGGGTGTTCAGGGTACTTC.

The sample holds one count of this clone. The chain employs TRBV7-2 and TRBJ2-5, with 14 bases that match TRBD2. V trimming: 4 bases; J trimming: 4 bases; junction bases outside the gene matches: 8. CDR3 length: 17 residues. Germline V CDR1 and CDR2: SGHTA, FQGNSA. As DNA, the CDR3 is TGTGCCAGCAGCTCACTCCCGGGACTAGCGGGAGTAGAGACCCAGTACTTC. Translating it yields CASSSLPGLAGVETQYF.

The V call is TRBV7-9, the J call TRBJ2-3, with TRBD2 matching over 12 bases. With 6 bases clipped from V and 3 bases from J, the junction kept 13 bases outside the gene matches. The CDR3 length is 18 residues. The V gene's germline CDR1 is SEHNR and CDR2 FQNEAQ (reference sequence). CDR3 region: CASSHVMMTSGSTDTQYF. The DNA for the CDR3 is TGTGCCAGCAGTCATGTTATGATGACTAGCGGGAGTACAGATACGCAGTATTTT.

The chain links TRBV6-1 to TRBJ1-1; D call uncertain. This CDR3 contains 14 residues. The germline V gene encodes CDR1 MNHNS and CDR2 SASEGT. Trimming cost V 0 bases and J 4 bases, with 9 bases left between them. DNA for the CDR3: TGTGCCAGCAGTGAAGCGAGGCAGATCACTGAAGCTTTCTTT. Protein product: CASSEARQITEAFF.

J is TRBJ1-2 and V is TRBV29-1; no firm D call. The V gene lost 4 bases and the J gene lost 3 bases, with 9 bases spanning the gap. Germline CDR1 SQVTM, CDR2 ANQGSEA. This CDR3 is 12 amino acids long. CDR3 amino acids: CSVGSADYGYTF. For the CDR3, the DNA is TGCAGCGTTGGTTCGGCGGACTATGGCTACACCTTC.

CDR3 sequence reads: CASSLFRERDEAFF. The CDR3 nucleotides read TGTGCCAGCAGCTTGTTTCGGGAGCGTGACGAAGCTTTCTTT. The genes are TRBV5-6 and TRBJ1-1; D is unclear. In germline, CDR1 is SGHDT, CDR2 YYEEEE. This CDR3 is 14 amino acids long. The V end lost 1 base, the J end lost 8 bases, and 15 bases lay between the germline ends.

This clone was seen a handful of times. The genes are TRBV28 and TRBJ1-5; D call uncertain. V was shortened by 6 bases and J by 11 bases, with 11 bases between the two germline ends. This CDR3 contains 11 residues. CDR1 is MDHEN and CDR2 is SYDVKM in the germline V gene. The CDR3: CASRKSLSQHF. CDR3 bases: TGTGCCAGCAGGAAGAGTCTGTCCCAGCATTTT. The whole variable domain, remainder taken from reference TRBV28 and TRBJ1-5, is DVKVTQSSRYLVKRTGEKVFLECVQDMDHENMFWYRQDPGLGLRLIYFSYDVKMKEKGDIPEGYSVSREKKERFSLILESASTNQTSMYLCASRKSLSQHFGDGTRLSIL.

The V gene is TRBV20-1, the J gene TRBJ2-1; D call uncertain. Trimming removed 3 bases from V and 3 bases from J, with 3 bases in between. CDR1 is DFQATT and CDR2 is SNEGSKA in the germline V gene (reference sequence). This CDR3 contains 11 residues. The chain's CDR3 is CSASVYNEQFF. Written as DNA, the CDR3 is TGCAGTGCTAGCGTCTACAATGAGCAGTTCTTC.

This rearrangement joins TRBV19 to TRBJ2-1, with 9 positions matching TRBD2. This CDR3 has 14 amino acids. Germline CDR1 reads LNHDA; CDR2 reads SQIVND (reference sequence). Losses at the gene ends were 8 bases for V and 8 bases for J; bases not matched to a gene: 10. CDR3 in DNA: TGTGCCAGTGAGAGAGTAGCGGGAGTTGATGAGCAGTTCTTC. It encodes CASERVAGVDEQFF. Full variable domain (rest looked up from reference TRBV19 and TRBJ2-1): DGGITQSPKYLFRKEGQNVTLSCEQNLNHDAMYWYRQDPGQGLRLIYYSQIVNDFQKGDIAEGYSVSREKKESFPLTVTSAQKNPTAFYLCASERVAGVDEQFFGPGTRLTVL.

The genes are TRBV15 and TRBJ1-4; D perhaps matches TRBD1 (6 bases). The length of the CDR3 is 13 residues. The germline CDR1 and CDR2 sequences are LNHNV and YYDKDF (reference sequence). V lost 1 base and J 8 bases, leaving 8 bases between the germline ends. CDR3 in amino acids: CATSRGTVEKLFF. In DNA, the CDR3 is TGTGCCACCAGCAGAGGGACAGTAGAAAAACTGTTTTTT.

This clone was seen once. The CDR3 here is CASSPQTATDTQYF. The CDR3 nucleotides are TGTGCCAGCAGCCCTCAGACAGCCACAGATACGCAGTATTTT. The V and J genes are TRBV9 and TRBJ2-3; tentatively, D is TRBD1 (5 bases). The CDR3 sequence is 14 residues long. CDR1 SGDLS and CDR2 YYNGEE come from the germline V gene. Trimming stripped 4 bases from V and 2 bases from J, with 11 bases between. The full variable domain, rest sourced from reference TRBV9 and TRBJ2-3, is DSGVTQTPKHLITATGQRVTLRCSPRSGDLSVYWYQQSLDQGLQFLIQYYNGEERAKGNILERFSAQQFPDLHSELNLSSLELGDSALYFCASSPQTATDTQYFGPGTRLTVL.

CDR3 in amino acids: CASSGDYNEQFF. CDR3 in DNA: TGTGCCAGCAGCGGGGACTACAATGAGCAGTTCTTC. V is TRBV2 and J is TRBJ2-1, with a weak D call TRBD2 (5 bases). The germline V gene has CDR1 SNHLY and CDR2 FYNNEI. Trimming shortened V by 6 bases and J by 3 bases, and 6 bases separated the two germline ends. The CDR3 totals 12 residues.

The V gene is TRBV28, the J gene TRBJ2-7; tentative D call: TRBD1 (5 bases). This CDR3 has 14 residues. V was shortened by 4 bases and J by 5 bases, with 15 bases between the two germline ends. Germline-derived CDR1 and CDR2 are MDHEN and SYDVKM. The CDR3 DNA is TGTGCCAGCAGTTACCAAATCCCGACAGACGAGCAGTACTTC. It translates to CASSYQIPTDEQYF.

CDR3 protein: CASAERGTLDYGYTF. Here the CDR3 DNA reads TGTGCCAGCGCAGAGCGGGGGACATTGGACTATGGCTACACCTTC. V is TRBV27 and J is TRBJ1-2; TRBD1 is a possible D gene (6 bases). Trimming took off 8 bases at V and 3 bases at J, with 19 bases between the two ends. This CDR3 has 15 amino acids. CDR1 MNHEY and CDR2 SMNVEV come from the germline V gene (reference sequence).

The chain employs TRBV12-5 and TRBJ2-1, with 11 bases identical to TRBD2. V was pared by 4 bases and J by 2 bases, with 10 bases of the junction left unmatched. CDR3 length: 18 residues. From germline, CDR1 is LGHNT and CDR2 FRNRAP. The CDR3 reads CASGWPTSGDGTYNEQFF. The CDR3 bases are TGTGCTAGTGGTTGGCCGACTAGCGGGGATGGCACCTACAATGAGCAGTTCTTC.

The chain has TRBV4-1 and TRBJ2-7; 11 bases fit TRBD2. This CDR3 contains 14 residues. After removal of 6 bases from V and 3 bases from J, the junction contained 4 bases not matched to a gene. CDR1 is MGHRA, CDR2 YSYEKL, per germline. The CDR3 coding sequence is TGCGCCAGCAGTACCGGGACTAGCGGCTACGAGCAGTACTTC. Amino acid sequence: CASSTGTSGYEQYF.

The gene calls are TRBV7-8 and TRBJ1-2, with 9 bases that match TRBD1. The CDR3 covers 15 residues. Germline-derived CDR1 and CDR2 are SGHVS and FQNEAQ. Unmatched junction bases numbered 7, after V lost 5 bases and J lost 3 bases. For the CDR3, the DNA is TGTGCCAGCAGCGAACAGGGGGCTCTAGACTATGGCTACACCTTC. Its translation: CASSEQGALDYGYTF. Together with reference TRBV7-8 and TRBJ1-2, the CDR3 gives the full variable domain: GAGVSQSPRYKVAKRGQDVALRCDPISGHVSLFWYQQALGQGPEFLTYFQNEAQLDKSGLPSDRFFAERPEGSVSTLKIQRTQQEDSAVYLCASSEQGALDYGYTFGSGTRLTVV.